This record concerns one T cell receptor (beta chain) sequence. This sample is part of a study of T cells in Graves' hyperthyroidism and ophthalmopathy. The source material, RNA transcripts, was used to amplify TCR beta CDR3 regions. First-round RT-PCR of the TCR CDR3 relied on the HTBI primer set. Via MiXCR, TCRdb re-called the multiplex PCR reads, giving one row per CDR3 protein. This table holds roughly 740,000 distinct CDR3 sequences, about 17% found once. Germline CDR1 is MNHEY and CDR2 is SVGEGT. V shed 2 bases, J shed 1 base, and the junction held 11 bases outside the gene matches. This CDR3 is built from 21 residues.

This rearrangement joins TRBV6-2 or TRBV6-3 to TRBJ2-1; TRBD2 aligns across 16 bases. The sequenced material came from blood. This clonotype originated in a man aged 18-30 years with Graves' hyperthyroidism. CDR3 DNA: TGTGCCAGCAGTTACCAAGCCGGGACTAGCGGGAGGGCCCGTTCCTACAATGAGCAGTTCTTC. Amino acid sequence: CASSYQAGTSGRARSYNEQFF.